This entry lists 2 T cell receptor beta chains sequenced from one sample in a study of spatial heterogeneity in lung cancer. Time point defined: sample taken at primary tumor resection. Without sorting, whole RNA was sequenced from tumor, nontumor lung or frozen PBMC. TCRdb fed the 5' RACE reads into MiXCR, producing one record per CDR3 protein. Of thousands of distinct CDR3 sequences listed, approximately 53% were seen once; the top ten hold about three quarters. Sequencing used PBMCs, obtained at surgery. These receptors came from a female donor with early-stage non-small cell lung cancer.

In the case of this clonotype: In a library made to pick up alpha chains, this beta chain is a stray read with a size that means little. The chain links TRBV7-2 to TRBJ2-3; D unresolved. The CDR3 is 14 residues long. Germline CDR1 is SGHTA and CDR2 is FQGNSA. V lost 1 base, J lost 4 bases, and 9 bases lay in between. The CDR3 bases are TGTGCCAGCAGCTTAGGGTTGGGGTCAGATACGCAGTATTTT. Translating it yields CASSLGLGSDTQYF.

Concerning this clonotype itself: A library prepared for alpha chains yielded this beta chain as an off-target read; its size is of little meaning. V and J are TRBV9 and TRBJ2-1, with D possibly being TRBD2 (5 bases). V was trimmed by 0 bases and J by 3 bases, leaving 16 bases between them. Germline V gene lookup returns CDR1 SGDLS and CDR2 YYNGEE. This CDR3 comprises 17 residues. In nucleotides, the CDR3 is TGTGCCAGCAGCGTAGAGGAGGTGGGCGGGCTCTACAATGAGCAGTTCTTC. It yields the protein CASSVEEVGGLYNEQFF.